This T cell receptor beta chain was sequenced in a study of blood T cells in healthy people across ages. A J-beta primer mix and a sample-barcoded 5' primer were used in a second PCR of roughly 7 to 12 cycles. Every molecule of cDNA carried a tag from a template-switch adaptor with 12 random nucleotides. Each CDR3 protein is one row after TCRdb ran MiXCR on the 5' RACE reads. The sample yields about 730,000 distinct CDR3 sequences, around 40% seen once. The CDR3 runs to 15 residues. Trimming removed 5 bases from V and 1 base from J; junction bases left unmatched: 6. Germline CDR1 is SGHVS and CDR2 is FNYEAQ. Study results and caveats: The unknown donor CMV status may have confounded expanded clonotype changes.

Regarding this clonotype: Its specificity is not known.

The specimen was blood. This TCR derives from a woman aged 55 to 70 in good health. The chain couples TRBV7-6 to TRBJ1-1; 8 nucleotides line up with TRBD1. The CDR3 is CASSGRTGQNTEAFF. The CDR3 DNA sequence: TGTGCCAGCAGCGGAAGGACAGGGCAGAACACTGAAGCTTTCTTT.